The clone carrying this T cell receptor beta chain has at least ten counts. Germline values: CDR1 SGHRS, CDR2 YFSETQ. This CDR3 is built from 15 residues. Germline trimming cut 4 bases from V and 3 bases from J; bases unmatched to any gene: 10. TCRdb reanalysed the RT-PCR reads using MiXCR and keeps one entry per CDR3 protein. The data hold 550,000 to 750,000 distinct CDR3 sequences, with about 14% observed a single time. The V call is TRBV5-1, the J call TRBJ2-7, with 7 bases that match TRBD2. Sequencing was carried out using memory CD4+ T cells from blood. The TCR sequence derives from a female donor in good health, serving as a healthy control. CDR3 DNA: TGCGCCAGCAGCAATCCTAGCGGCACATACTACGAGCAGTACTTC. This encodes CASSNPSGTYYEQYF.